This T cell receptor (beta chain) derives from a study of cytomegalovirus exposure and HLA in healthy donors. Overall study context: Earlier findings included more than 95 million unique TCR beta sequences obtained from about 170 million T cells.

General study findings and limits: An analysis that came later showed most CMV-associated TCR beta chains appearing HLA-restricted. In a later analysis, at a false discovery rate of 0.05, roughly 16,000 TCR beta sequences matched HLA alleles.

The ends lost 6 bases at V and 6 bases at J; junction bases unmatched: 11. The CDR3 totals 14 residues. Germline CDR1 and CDR2: SGHRS and YFSETQ. Researchers ran the PCR with 60 Vbeta and 13 Jbeta primers. Sequenced by immunoSEQ multiplex PCR; TCRdb stores in-frame clones only, minus some. The data show about 98,000 clones, around 70% seen once. About this clone itself: Its matching antigen is unknown.

The specimen sequenced was PBMCs. The source is a man in his fifties or sixties in good health and CMV-seronegative. The gene calls are TRBV5-1 and TRBJ1-2; 7 bases match TRBD1. The CDR3 region is CASTPGTEPHGYTF. As DNA, the CDR3 is TGCGCCAGCACCCCCGGGACAGAACCGCATGGCTACACCTTC.